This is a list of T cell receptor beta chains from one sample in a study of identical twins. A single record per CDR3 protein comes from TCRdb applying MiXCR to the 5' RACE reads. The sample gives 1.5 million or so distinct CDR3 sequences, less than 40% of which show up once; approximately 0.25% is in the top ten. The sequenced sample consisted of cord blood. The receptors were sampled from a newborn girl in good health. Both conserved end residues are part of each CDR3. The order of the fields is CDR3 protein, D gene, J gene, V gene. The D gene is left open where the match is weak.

CDR3: CASSLAFRRGLYGYTF; D: -; J: TRBJ1-2; V: TRBV27
CDR3: CSARGGQGLSSYNSPLHF; D: TRBD1; J: TRBJ1-6; V: TRBV20-1
CDR3: CASSFRLGAGRNEQFF; D: -; J: TRBJ2-1; V: TRBV27
CDR3: CASSQRGGTNYGYTF; D: -; J: TRBJ1-2; V: TRBV2
CDR3: CASSQGQRTLNSPLHF; D: -; J: TRBJ1-6; V: TRBV3-1
CDR3: CASSPNSGAVSYEQYF; D: TRBD2; J: TRBJ2-7; V: TRBV3-1
CDR3: CASSLRRDTYEQYF; D: -; J: TRBJ2-7; V: TRBV7-2
CDR3: CACGRLVPGELFF; D: -; J: TRBJ2-2; V: TRBV10-3
CDR3: CASSPTGQTYEQYF; D: -; J: TRBJ2-7; V: TRBV18
CDR3: CASSGGRGQITQYF; D: TRBD1; J: TRBJ2-3; V: TRBV9
CDR3: CASSFSGSTGELFF; D: TRBD2; J: TRBJ2-2; V: TRBV5-1
CDR3: CAGGLTGQETQYF; D: -; J: TRBJ2-5; V: TRBV9
CDR3: CASSVWRTSGRTGELFF; D: TRBD2; J: TRBJ2-2; V: TRBV14
CDR3: CASSLVAGAGEQYF; D: TRBD2; J: TRBJ2-7; V: TRBV7-2
CDR3: CASSPRLGRETQYF; D: -; J: TRBJ2-5; V: TRBV27
CDR3: CASSIPPVAEAFF; D: -; J: TRBJ1-1; V: TRBV19
CDR3: CASSLGAGSEQFF; D: -; J: TRBJ2-1; V: TRBV7-9
CDR3: CASSEGNRGSNRPQHF; D: TRBD1; J: TRBJ1-5; V: TRBV6-1
CDR3: CASSQDVGLGSYGYTF; D: -; J: TRBJ1-2; V: TRBV4-2
CDR3: CASSQGYQAYEQYF; D: -; J: TRBJ2-7; V: TRBV4-2
CDR3: CASSVGDSTYEQYF; D: TRBD1; J: TRBJ2-7; V: TRBV5-1
CDR3: CAINPGLATDTQYF; D: TRBD2; J: TRBJ2-3; V: TRBV10-3